This TCR beta chain was captured in a study of blood T cell repertoires in COVID-19. Looking at the study overall: Sites in the United States, Italy and Spain provided acute and convalescent COVID-19 samples. In each case, the material was cDNA or gDNA derived from T cells, B-cell-depleted T cells, or PBMCs.

This clone was seen many times. The protocol was immunoSEQ multiplex PCR, while the TCRdb copy is restricted to in-frame clones and leaves out a portion. The table has 280,000 or so clones, less than 90% seen once. V was cut by 5 bases and J by 1 base, with 12 bases left in between. Looked up from germline, CDR1 is SGHTA and CDR2 is FQGNSA. The CDR3 is made up of 15 amino acids. This rearrangement joins TRBV7-2 to TRBJ2-1; maybe TRBD2 (6 bases). Sample: peripheral blood. The source is a human donor in a cohort sampled during active COVID-19. For the CDR3, the DNA is TGTGCCAGCAGCCCCGGGGGTAGGTCCTACAATGAGCAGTTCTTC. Its protein is CASSPGGRSYNEQFF.